This passage covers 26 T cell receptor beta chains from one sample sequenced in a study of T cells after yellow fever vaccination. TCRdb used MiXCR to reprocess the 5' RACE reads, holding one entry per CDR3 protein. The table includes 510,000 or so distinct CDR3 sequences, roughly 19% detected once. Sequencing used PBMCs, obtained 15 days after the yellow fever booster vaccination. The receptors come from a man aged 30 to 45 who received the YFV17D yellow fever vaccine.

In its sample, this clonotype was seen a few times. CDR3 residues: CASSLVLQETQYF. DNA for the CDR3: TGTGCCAGCAGTTTGGTCCTCCAAGAGACCCAGTACTTC. The chain is built from TRBV27 and TRBJ2-5; D is unresolved. CDR1 is MNHEY and CDR2 is SMNVEV in the germline V gene (reference sequence). The V and J ends lost 3 bases and 1 base respectively, with 6 bases between them. The CDR3 sequence is 13 residues long.

This clonotype was counted a few times. The chain has TRBV5-6 and TRBJ2-7; D gene uncertain. Per the germline V gene, CDR1 is SGHDT and CDR2 is YYEEEE. The CDR3 has 14 amino acids. V lost 4 bases, J lost 2 bases, and 13 bases lay in between. CDR3 loop: CASSTLHRTYEQYF. DNA for the CDR3: TGTGCCAGCAGCACCCTACATAGGACCTACGAGCAGTACTTC.

Only a few counts were recorded for this clonotype. The chain carries TRBV4-3 and TRBJ2-5, with D tentatively TRBD2 (5 bases). V was shortened by 1 base and J by 9 bases, with 12 bases between the two germline ends. The germline V gene has CDR1 LGHNA and CDR2 YSLEER. This CDR3 contains 13 residues. The CDR3 DNA follows: TGCGCCAGCAGCCAAGGAACGGCGCGGGCCCAGTACTTC. Its translation is CASSQGTARAQYF.

This clonotype was recorded a few times. The chain recombines TRBV15 with TRBJ2-7; 9 nucleotides agree with TRBD2. The J segment lost 2 bases and the V segment lost 1 base, leaving 6 bases of the junction unmatched. Germline-derived CDR1 and CDR2 are LNHNV and YYDKDF (reference sequence). CDR3 length: 16 residues. The CDR3 region is CATSRVGGRVAYEQYF. The CDR3 DNA reads as TGTGCCACCAGCAGAGTTGGCGGGAGGGTAGCCTACGAGCAGTACTTC.

This chain connects TRBV20-1 to TRBJ2-1; no reliable D call. The V gene's germline CDR1 is DFQATT and CDR2 SNEGSKA (reference sequence). CDR3 length: 13 amino acids. V shed 5 bases and J shed 4 bases, with 12 bases lying between them. The CDR3 loop is CSAPRLPYNEQFF. The CDR3, as DNA: TGCAGTGCTCCACGCCTTCCATACAATGAGCAGTTCTTC.

Written as DNA, the CDR3 is TGTGCCAGCAGCCCAACCGGTGGGGGGCAAGAGACCCAGTACTTC. Protein: CASSPTGGGQETQYF. This rearrangement joins TRBV5-4 to TRBJ2-5; the D gene is possibly TRBD2 (6 bases). There are 15 residues in the CDR3. The germline V gene encodes CDR1 SGHNT and CDR2 YYREEE (reference sequence). The germline V and J ends were trimmed by 4 bases and 2 bases, with 15 bases remaining between them.

V is TRBV6-2 or TRBV6-3 and J is TRBJ2-7; the D is unclear. Germline CDR1 is MNHEY and CDR2 is SVGEGT. The V end was cut by 2 bases, the J end by 5 bases, with 4 bases between. The CDR3 has 11 residues. The DNA for the CDR3 is TGTGCCAGCAGTTACGACAACGAGCAGTACTTC. It encodes CASSYDNEQYF.

This clonotype has only a few counts. J is TRBJ1-6 and V is TRBV3-1, with D perhaps TRBD1 (5 bases). Trimming shortened V by 2 bases and J by 7 bases, and 9 bases separated the two germline ends. The CDR3 has 14 residues. CDR1 and CDR2 from the germline V gene are LGHDT and YNNKEL (reference sequence). The CDR3 coding sequence is TGTGCCAGCAGCCAAATGACAGAGAATTCACCCCTCCACTTT. Amino acids: CASSQMTENSPLHF. Drawing the rest from reference TRBV3-1 and TRBJ1-6, the complete variable domain is DTAVSQTPKYLVTQMGNDKSIKCEQNLGHDTMYWYKQDSKKFLKIMFSYNNKELIINETVPNRFSPKSPDKAHLNLHINSLELGDSAVYFCASSQMTENSPLHFGNGTRLTVT.

This clonotype was counted only a few times. The V call is TRBV7-9, the J call TRBJ1-5; no clear D gene. V shed 7 bases and J shed 7 bases, with 8 bases lying between them. This CDR3 spans 11 amino acids. From germline, CDR1 is SEHNR and CDR2 FQNEAQ (reference sequence). CDR3 nucleotide sequence: TGTGCCAGCATATCTGGGCAGCCCCAGCATTTT. This sequence encodes CASISGQPQHF.

The table lists this clonotype with many counts. CDR3 protein: CASSRLAGAYEQYF. The CDR3 DNA is TGTGCCAGCAGTCGACTAGCGGGAGCCTACGAGCAGTACTTC. The chain is built from TRBV7-8 and TRBJ2-7; 12 bases agree with TRBD2. The ends lost 6 bases at V and 2 bases at J; junction bases unmatched: 2. The V gene's germline CDR1 is SGHVS and CDR2 FQNEAQ. CDR3 length: 14 residues.

At least ten counts were recorded for this clonotype. This chain links TRBV7-2 with TRBJ2-1; D is perhaps TRBD2 (5 bases). The CDR3 loop spans 13 amino acids. Trimming cost V 1 base and J 6 bases, with 7 bases left between them. Germline V CDR1 and CDR2: SGHTA, FQGNSA. CDR3 DNA sequence: TGTGCCAGCAGCTTAGTGGCGGGCAATGAGCAGTTCTTC. Translated, it gives CASSLVAGNEQFF. The full variable domain, rest sourced from reference TRBV7-2 and TRBJ2-1, is GAGVSQSPSNKVTEKGKDVELRCDPISGHTALYWYRQSLGQGLEFLIYFQGNSAPDKSGLPSDRFSAERTGGSVSTLTIQRTQQEDSAVYLCASSLVAGNEQFFGPGTRLTVL.

V gene TRBV29-1 combines with J gene TRBJ2-3; TRBD1 agrees at 7 bases. V shed 3 bases, J shed 5 bases, and the junction held 5 bases outside the gene matches. The length of the CDR3 is 13 residues. Germline V CDR1 and CDR2: SQVTM, ANQGSEA. The CDR3 sequence is CSVDIGGVDTQYF. For the CDR3, the DNA is TGCAGCGTTGATATAGGGGGCGTAGATACGCAGTATTTT.

This clonotype was counted a few times. This rearrangement joins TRBV27 to TRBJ2-3; 9 bases match TRBD2. CDR1 and CDR2 from the germline V gene are MNHEY and SMNVEV (reference sequence). Losses at the gene ends were 5 bases for V and 1 base for J; bases not matched to a gene: 4. The CDR3 length is 15 residues. The DNA of the CDR3 is TGTGCCAGCAGTACCTGGACTAGCGGCACAGATACGCAGTATTTT. It specifies CASSTWTSGTDTQYF.

This clonotype turned up a few times. The V gene is TRBV9, the J gene TRBJ2-3; the D gene is possibly TRBD2 (6 bases). Trimming removed 0 bases from V and 4 bases from J, with 18 bases in between. CDR1 and CDR2 from the germline V gene are SGDLS and YYNGEE. There are 17 residues in the CDR3. In nucleotides, the CDR3 is TGTGCCAGCAGCGTAGTGGACTACCCCTATCCCCCAGATACGCAGTATTTT. It codes for CASSVVDYPYPPDTQYF.

The chain couples TRBV15 to TRBJ2-7; 10 bases align to TRBD1. The J segment lost 4 bases and the V segment lost 4 bases, leaving 10 bases of the junction unmatched. The CDR3 length is 16 residues. Germline V gene sequence: CDR1 LNHNV, CDR2 YYDKDF (reference sequence). CDR3: CATSKQTGTGVYEQYF. DNA for the CDR3: TGTGCCACCAGCAAACAGACCGGGACAGGGGTTTACGAGCAGTACTTC.

This chain connects TRBV12-5 to TRBJ2-5; D is perhaps TRBD2 (7 bases). Deletions cut 3 bases from V and 5 bases from J, with 16 bases between. The CDR3 runs to 15 residues. Germline loops: CDR1 LGHNT, CDR2 FRNRAP. The DNA for the CDR3 is TGTGCTAGTGGTTTAGGGGGGGGCCGAAAGGAGACCCAGTACTTC. It codes for CASGLGGGRKETQYF. The full variable domain, completed using reference TRBV12-5 and TRBJ2-5, is DARVTQTPRHKVTEMGQEVTMRCQPILGHNTVFWYRQTMMQGLELLAYFRNRAPLDDSGMPKDRFSAEMPDATLATLKIQPSEPRDSAVYFCASGLGGGRKETQYFGPGTRLLVL.

V and J are TRBV4-3 and TRBJ2-7, with D possibly TRBD1 on 5 matching bases. Germline CDR1 LGHNA, CDR2 YSLEER. Trimming pared 3 bases from V and 5 bases from J, leaving 14 bases between. The CDR3 is 14 amino acids. The CDR3: CASSQQRKGDEQYF. In nucleotides, the CDR3 is TGCGCCAGCAGCCAGCAGAGGAAAGGGGACGAGCAGTACTTC.

The V and J genes are TRBV5-1 and TRBJ2-5, with TRBD2 identical over 10 bases. The germline V gene encodes CDR1 SGHRS and CDR2 YFSETQ. The V and J ends lost 1 base and 4 bases, in that order; junction bases with no gene match: 7. The CDR3 length is 16 residues. CDR3 bases: TGCGCCAGCAGCTTGTCTCTAGCGGGAGCGGGAGAGACCCAGTACTTC. It encodes CASSLSLAGAGETQYF.

This clonotype was seen repeatedly, ten times or more. V is TRBV7-9 and J is TRBJ2-7, with D hard to call. The CDR3 length is 14 residues. V lost 1 base and J lost 4, with 11 bases in between. Germline V gene sequence: CDR1 SEHNR, CDR2 FQNEAQ (reference sequence). The CDR3 nucleotides read TGTGCCAGCAGCTTAGACTGGAAGAAGTACGAGCAGTACTTC. It yields the protein CASSLDWKKYEQYF.

This clonotype was observed a handful of times. The chain recombines TRBV15 with TRBJ2-7; the D gene is possibly TRBD2 (6 bases). Germline V gives CDR1 LNHNV, CDR2 YYDKDF (reference sequence). The length of the CDR3 is 13 residues. Trimming stripped 8 bases from V and 3 bases from J, with 14 bases between. CDR3 sequence (DNA): TGTGCCACCTCGGAGGGGCGAGACTACGAGCAGTACTTC. This gives the protein CATSEGRDYEQYF.

This clonotype was seen repeatedly, ten times or more. J is TRBJ2-7 and V is TRBV5-4; 10 bases are a match to TRBD2. CDR3 length: 15 residues. The germline V gene has CDR1 SGHNT and CDR2 YYREEE (reference sequence). Losses at the gene ends were 2 bases for V and 0 bases for J; bases not matched to a gene: 2. In DNA form, the CDR3 reads TGTGCCAGCAGCTTATCTAGCGGGAGCTCCTACGAGCAGTACTTC. This translates into CASSLSSGSSYEQYF.

The rearrangement uses TRBV7-2 and TRBJ1-1; possibly TRBD1 for D (6 bases). The CDR3 spans 14 residues. V was shortened by 3 bases and J by 1 base, with 9 bases between the two germline ends. The germline gives CDR1 SGHTA, CDR2 FQGNSA. Here the CDR3 DNA reads TGTGCCAGCAGCTTCCGGGGGCCGAACACTGAAGCTTTCTTT. It translates to CASSFRGPNTEAFF.

This clonotype appeared a few times. This sequence joins TRBV7-2 and TRBJ2-3; D unclear. The V end was cut by 4 bases, the J end by 5 bases, with 10 bases between. Germline CDR1 reads SGHTA; CDR2 reads FQGNSA. CDR3 length: 13 residues. This chain's CDR3 is CASSSRLGDTQYF. The CDR3 region has the DNA TGTGCCAGCAGCTCCCGACTGGGAGATACGCAGTATTTT. Full variable domain (rest looked up from reference TRBV7-2 and TRBJ2-3): GAGVSQSPSNKVTEKGKDVELRCDPISGHTALYWYRQSLGQGLEFLIYFQGNSAPDKSGLPSDRFSAERTGGSVSTLTIQRTQQEDSAVYLCASSSRLGDTQYFGPGTRLTVL.

The chain is built from TRBV5-1 and TRBJ2-2, with D perhaps TRBD2 (5 bases). Germline V gene data show CDR1 as SGHRS and CDR2 as YFSETQ. The CDR3 sequence is 16 residues long. The V gene lost 4 bases and the J gene lost 4 bases, with 17 bases spanning the gap. For the CDR3, the DNA is TGCGCCAGCAGCCCCGTTGGCGGGTTTGGCACCGGGGAGCTGTTTTTT. It translates to CASSPVGGFGTGELFF.

This clonotype was counted ten times or more. The chain combines TRBV3-1 with TRBJ1-1; TRBD1 matches at 7 bases. This CDR3 spans 13 amino acids. J lost 11 bases, V lost 4 bases, and 10 bases had no gene match. The germline CDR1 and CDR2 sequences are LGHDT and YNNKEL (reference sequence). In DNA form, the CDR3 reads TGTGCCAGCAGCCTTCGACAGGGCTCTTGGGCTTTCTTT. Amino acids: CASSLRQGSWAFF.

CDR3 region: CATSPGRSVDLYNEQFF. For the CDR3, the DNA is TGTGCCACCAGCCCAGGTCGGAGTGTCGACCTCTACAATGAGCAGTTCTTC. The rearrangement uses TRBV15 and TRBJ2-1; D uncertain. Germline CDR1 LNHNV, CDR2 YYDKDF (reference sequence). CDR3 length: 17 residues. The ends were cut back, 5 bases at V and 3 bases at J, with 20 bases in the middle.